The present T cell receptor (beta chain) was sequenced within a study of blood T cell repertoires in COVID-19. Background on the study: Sample material is recorded as cDNA or gDNA derived from T cells, B-cell-depleted T cells, or PBMCs.

The assay was immunoSEQ multiplex PCR, and TCRdb's table has in-frame clones only and misses some. The sample carries some 190,000 clones, over 75% recorded once. The receptor's source is a man older than 75 with COVID-19, enrolled during active disease. Sequenced: peripheral blood.

CDR3 in amino acids: CASSPSGSRATNEKLFF. In DNA form, the CDR3 reads TGCGCCAGCAGCCCATCCGGGTCAAGAGCAACTAATGAAAAACTGTTTTTT. V is TRBV4-1 and J is TRBJ1-4; D unresolved. CDR3 length: 17 amino acids. V dropped 4 bases and J dropped 0 bases, with 15 bases sitting between them. Germline CDR1 MGHRA, CDR2 YSYEKL.